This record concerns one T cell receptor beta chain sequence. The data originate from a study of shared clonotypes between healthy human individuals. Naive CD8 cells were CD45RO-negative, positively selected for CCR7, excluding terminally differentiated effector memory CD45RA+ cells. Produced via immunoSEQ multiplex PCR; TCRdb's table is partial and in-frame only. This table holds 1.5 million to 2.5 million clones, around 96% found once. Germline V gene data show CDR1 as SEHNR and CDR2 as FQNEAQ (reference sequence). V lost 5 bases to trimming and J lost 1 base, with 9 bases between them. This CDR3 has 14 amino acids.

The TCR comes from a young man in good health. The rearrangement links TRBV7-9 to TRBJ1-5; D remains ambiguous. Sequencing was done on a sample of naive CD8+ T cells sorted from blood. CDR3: CASSPGSSNQPQHF. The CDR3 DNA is TGTGCCAGCAGCCCTGGCAGCAGCAATCAGCCCCAGCATTTT.